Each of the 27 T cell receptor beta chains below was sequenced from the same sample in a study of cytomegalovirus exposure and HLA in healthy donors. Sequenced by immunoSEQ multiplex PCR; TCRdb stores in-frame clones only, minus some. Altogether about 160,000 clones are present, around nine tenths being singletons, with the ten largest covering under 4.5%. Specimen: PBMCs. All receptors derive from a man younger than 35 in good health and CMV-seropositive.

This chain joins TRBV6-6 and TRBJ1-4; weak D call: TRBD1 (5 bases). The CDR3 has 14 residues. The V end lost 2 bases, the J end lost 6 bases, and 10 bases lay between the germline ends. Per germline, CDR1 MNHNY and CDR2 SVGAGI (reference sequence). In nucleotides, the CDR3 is TGTGCCAGCAGTTACCAGGGTGGGGATGAAAAACTGTTTTTT. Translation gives CASSYQGGDEKLFF.

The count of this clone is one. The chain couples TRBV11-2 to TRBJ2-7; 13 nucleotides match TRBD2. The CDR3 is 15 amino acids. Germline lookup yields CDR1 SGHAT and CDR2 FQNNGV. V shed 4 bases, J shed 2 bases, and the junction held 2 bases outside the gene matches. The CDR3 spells CASSSTSGRTYEQYF. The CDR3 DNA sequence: TGTGCCAGCAGCTCGACTAGCGGGAGGACCTACGAGCAGTACTTC. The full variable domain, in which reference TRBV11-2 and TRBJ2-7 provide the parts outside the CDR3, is EAGVAQSPRYKIIEKRQSVAFWCNPISGHATLYWYQQILGQGPKLLIQFQNNGVVDDSQLPKDRFSAERLKGVDSTLKIQPAKLEDSAVYLCASSSTSGRTYEQYFGPGTRLTVT.

For the CDR3, the DNA is TGTGCCAGCACTAGGACAGGGGTATCCTACGAGCAGTACTTC. Translated, it gives CASTRTGVSYEQYF. The genes are TRBV11-3 and TRBJ2-7, with 9 bases matching TRBD1. The CDR3 contains 14 residues. Trimming at V came to 7 bases and at J to 1 base, leaving 5 bases not matched to a gene. The V gene's germline CDR1 is SGHNT and CDR2 YENEEA.

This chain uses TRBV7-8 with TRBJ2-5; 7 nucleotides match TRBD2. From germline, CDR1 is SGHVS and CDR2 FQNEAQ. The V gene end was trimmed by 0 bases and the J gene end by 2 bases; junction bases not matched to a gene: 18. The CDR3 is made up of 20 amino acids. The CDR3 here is CASSLARGILAGPGQETQYF. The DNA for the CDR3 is TGTGCCAGCAGCTTAGCGCGTGGTATTTTAGCGGGCCCGGGACAAGAGACCCAGTACTTC.

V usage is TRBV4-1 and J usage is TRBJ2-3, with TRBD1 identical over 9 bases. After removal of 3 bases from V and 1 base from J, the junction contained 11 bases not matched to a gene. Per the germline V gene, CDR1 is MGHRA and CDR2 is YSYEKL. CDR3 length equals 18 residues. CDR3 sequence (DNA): TGCGCCAGCAGCCAGATCATACCCCGGGACAGGGGCACAGATACGCAGTATTTT. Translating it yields CASSQIIPRDRGTDTQYF.

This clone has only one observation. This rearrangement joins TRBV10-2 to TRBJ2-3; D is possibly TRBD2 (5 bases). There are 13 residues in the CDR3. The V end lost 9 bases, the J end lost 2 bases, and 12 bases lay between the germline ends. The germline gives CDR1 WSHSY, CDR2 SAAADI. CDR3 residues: CASLEGLTDTQYF. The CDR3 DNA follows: TGCGCCAGTCTGGAAGGACTCACAGATACGCAGTATTTT.

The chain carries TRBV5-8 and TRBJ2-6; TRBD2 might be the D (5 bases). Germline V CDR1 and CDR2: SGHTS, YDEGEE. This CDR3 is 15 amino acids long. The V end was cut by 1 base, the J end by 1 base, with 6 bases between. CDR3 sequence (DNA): TGTGCCAGCAGCTTGCGGGGATCTGGGGCCAACGTCCTGACTTTC. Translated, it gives CASSLRGSGANVLTF.

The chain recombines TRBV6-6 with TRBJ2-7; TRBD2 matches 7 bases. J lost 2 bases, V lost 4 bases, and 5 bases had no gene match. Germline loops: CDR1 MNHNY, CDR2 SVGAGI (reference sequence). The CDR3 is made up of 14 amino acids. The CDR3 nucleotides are TGTGCCAGCAGTTCACTAGCGAGCCCCTACGAGCAGTACTTC. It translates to CASSSLASPYEQYF.

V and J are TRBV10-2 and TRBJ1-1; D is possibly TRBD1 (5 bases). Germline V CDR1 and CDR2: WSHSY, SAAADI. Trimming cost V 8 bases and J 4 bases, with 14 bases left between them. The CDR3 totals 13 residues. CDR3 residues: CASGVGGGTEAFF. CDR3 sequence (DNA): TGCGCCAGCGGGGTGGGGGGTGGCACTGAAGCTTTCTTT.

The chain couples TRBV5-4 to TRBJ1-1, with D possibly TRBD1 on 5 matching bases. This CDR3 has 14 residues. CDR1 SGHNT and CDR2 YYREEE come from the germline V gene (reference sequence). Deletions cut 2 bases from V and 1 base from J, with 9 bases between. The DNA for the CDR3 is TGTGCCAGCAGCTTACGGGGGGGGAACACTGAAGCTTTCTTT. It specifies CASSLRGGNTEAFF.

Here the CDR3 DNA reads TGCGCCAGCAGCCAAGATGCAGGGGGCAAAGTCTACGAGCAGTACTTC. As protein: CASSQDAGGKVYEQYF. V and J are TRBV4-1 and TRBJ2-7; 8 bases align to TRBD1. CDR3 length equals 16 residues. Germline lookup yields CDR1 MGHRA and CDR2 YSYEKL. J was trimmed by 3 bases and V by 0 bases; bases with no gene match: 7.

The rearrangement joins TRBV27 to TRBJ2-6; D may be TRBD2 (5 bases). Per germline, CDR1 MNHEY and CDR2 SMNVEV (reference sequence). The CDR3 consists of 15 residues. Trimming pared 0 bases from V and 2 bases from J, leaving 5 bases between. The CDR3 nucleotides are TGTGCCAGCAGTTTATCGGGAGCTGGGGCCAACGTCCTGACTTTC. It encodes CASSLSGAGANVLTF.

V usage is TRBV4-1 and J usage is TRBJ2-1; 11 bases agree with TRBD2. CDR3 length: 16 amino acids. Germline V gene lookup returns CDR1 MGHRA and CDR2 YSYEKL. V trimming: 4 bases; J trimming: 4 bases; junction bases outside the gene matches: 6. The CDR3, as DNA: TGCGCCAGCAGCCCGTTAGCGGGAGGGGCTTACAATGAGCAGTTCTTC. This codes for CASSPLAGGAYNEQFF.

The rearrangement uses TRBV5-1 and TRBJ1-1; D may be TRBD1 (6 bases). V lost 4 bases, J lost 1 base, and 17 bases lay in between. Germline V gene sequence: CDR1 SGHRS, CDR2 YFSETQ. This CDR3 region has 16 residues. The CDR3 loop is CASSMTQGRGNTEAFF. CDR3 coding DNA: TGCGCCAGCAGCATGACACAGGGCAGAGGGAACACTGAAGCTTTCTTT.

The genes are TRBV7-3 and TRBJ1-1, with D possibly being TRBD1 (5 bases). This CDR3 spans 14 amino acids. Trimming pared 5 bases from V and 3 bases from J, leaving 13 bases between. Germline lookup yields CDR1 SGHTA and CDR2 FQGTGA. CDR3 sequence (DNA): TGTGCCAGCAGCCCCCGGGGGACTGACACTGAAGCTTTCTTT. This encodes CASSPRGTDTEAFF.

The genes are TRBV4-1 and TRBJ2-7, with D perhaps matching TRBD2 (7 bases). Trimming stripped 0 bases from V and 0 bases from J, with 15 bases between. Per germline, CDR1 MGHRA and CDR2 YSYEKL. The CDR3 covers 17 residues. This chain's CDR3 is CASSQEGGAGRSYEQYF. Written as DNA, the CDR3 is TGCGCCAGCAGCCAAGAGGGGGGGGCAGGGCGCTCCTACGAGCAGTACTTC.

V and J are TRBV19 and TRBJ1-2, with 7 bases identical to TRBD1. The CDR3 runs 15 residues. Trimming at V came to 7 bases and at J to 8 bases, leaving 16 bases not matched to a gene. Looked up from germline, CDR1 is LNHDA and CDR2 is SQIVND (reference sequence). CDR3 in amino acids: CASITRARGSFGYTF. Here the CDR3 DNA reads TGTGCCAGTATCACCAGGGCCAGGGGGTCATTCGGCTACACCTTC.

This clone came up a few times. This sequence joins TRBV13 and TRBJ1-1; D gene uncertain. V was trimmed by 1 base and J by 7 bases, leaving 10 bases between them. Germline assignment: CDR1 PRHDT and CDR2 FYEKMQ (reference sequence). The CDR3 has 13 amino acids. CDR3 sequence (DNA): TGTGCCAGCAGCTTAGAAGCGGCAGTTGAAGCTTTCTTT. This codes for CASSLEAAVEAFF.

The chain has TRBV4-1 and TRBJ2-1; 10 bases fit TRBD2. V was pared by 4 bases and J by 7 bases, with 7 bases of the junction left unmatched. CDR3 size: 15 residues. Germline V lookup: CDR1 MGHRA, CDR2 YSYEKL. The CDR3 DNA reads TGCGCCAGCAGCCCCCTAGCGGGAGATATGAATGAGCAGTTCTTC. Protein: CASSPLAGDMNEQFF.

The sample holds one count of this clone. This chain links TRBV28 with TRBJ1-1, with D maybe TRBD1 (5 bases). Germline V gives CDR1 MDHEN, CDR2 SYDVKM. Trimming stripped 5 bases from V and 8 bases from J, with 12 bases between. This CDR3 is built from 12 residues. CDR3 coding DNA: TGTGCCAGCAGTCGCTGGGGGGGGGAAGCTTTCTTT. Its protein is CASSRWGGEAFF. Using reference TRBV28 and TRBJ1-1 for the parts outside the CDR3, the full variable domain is DVKVTQSSRYLVKRTGEKVFLECVQDMDHENMFWYRQDPGLGLRLIYFSYDVKMKEKGDIPEGYSVSREKKERFSLILESASTNQTSMYLCASSRWGGEAFFGQGTRLTVV.

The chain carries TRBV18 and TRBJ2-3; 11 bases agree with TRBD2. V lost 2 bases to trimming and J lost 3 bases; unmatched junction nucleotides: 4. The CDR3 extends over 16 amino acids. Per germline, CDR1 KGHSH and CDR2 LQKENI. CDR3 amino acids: CASSPGGLAVTDTQYF. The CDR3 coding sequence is TGTGCCAGCTCACCAGGGGGACTAGCGGTAACAGATACGCAGTATTTT.

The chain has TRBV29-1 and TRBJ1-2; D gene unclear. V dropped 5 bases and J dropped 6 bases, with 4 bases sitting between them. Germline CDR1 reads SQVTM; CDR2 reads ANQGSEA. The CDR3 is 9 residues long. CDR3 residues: CSVPDGYTF. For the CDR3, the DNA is TGCAGCGTTCCCGATGGCTACACCTTC.

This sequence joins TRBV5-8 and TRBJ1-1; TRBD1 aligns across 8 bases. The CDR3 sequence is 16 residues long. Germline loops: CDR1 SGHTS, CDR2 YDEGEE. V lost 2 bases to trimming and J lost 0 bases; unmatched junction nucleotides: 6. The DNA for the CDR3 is TGTGCCAGCAGCTTCCCAGGGGGCTTCCTGAACACTGAAGCTTTCTTT. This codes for CASSFPGGFLNTEAFF.

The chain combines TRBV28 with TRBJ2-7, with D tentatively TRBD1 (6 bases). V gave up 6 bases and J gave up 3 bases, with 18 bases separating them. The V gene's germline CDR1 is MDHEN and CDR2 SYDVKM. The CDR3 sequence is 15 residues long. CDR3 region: CASREPRGSDYEQYF. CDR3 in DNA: TGTGCCAGCAGGGAACCGAGGGGGTCCGACTACGAGCAGTACTTC.

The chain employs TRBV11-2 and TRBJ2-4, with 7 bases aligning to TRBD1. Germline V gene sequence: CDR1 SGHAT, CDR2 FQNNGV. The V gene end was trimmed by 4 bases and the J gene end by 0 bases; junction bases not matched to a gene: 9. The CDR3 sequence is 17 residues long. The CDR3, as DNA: TGTGCCAGCAGCTCCCACACAGGGGCTTTAGCCAAAAACATTCAGTACTTC. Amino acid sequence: CASSSHTGALAKNIQYF.

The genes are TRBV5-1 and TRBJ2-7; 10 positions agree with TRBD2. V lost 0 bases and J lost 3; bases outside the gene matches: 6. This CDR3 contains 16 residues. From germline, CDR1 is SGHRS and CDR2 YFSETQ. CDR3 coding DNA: TGCGCCAGCAGCTTGGGATGGACTAGCGGTAACTACGAGCAGTACTTC. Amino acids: CASSLGWTSGNYEQYF.

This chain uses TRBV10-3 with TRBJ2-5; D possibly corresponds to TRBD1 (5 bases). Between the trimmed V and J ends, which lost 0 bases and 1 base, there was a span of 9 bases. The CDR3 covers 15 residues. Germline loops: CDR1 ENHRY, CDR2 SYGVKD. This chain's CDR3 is CAISESTDSQETQYF. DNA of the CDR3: TGTGCCATCAGTGAGTCTACCGACAGCCAAGAGACCCAGTACTTC.